This TCR beta chain was recovered during a study of cytomegalovirus exposure and HLA in healthy donors. This clone was seen only once. The antigen is undetermined. Per the germline V gene, CDR1 is SGHTA and CDR2 is FQGTGA. The length of the CDR3 is 18 residues. V was pared by 5 bases and J by 3 bases, with 13 bases of the junction left unmatched. This PCR relied on a set of 60 Vbeta primers and 13 Jbeta primers. The assay was immunoSEQ multiplex PCR, and TCRdb's table has in-frame clones only and misses some. The sample has about 150,000 clones, roughly 80% seen once; the top ten hold approximately 8%. Study observations and caveats: Immune exposure information comprised only CMV serostatus. For most TCR beta V segments, an earlier analysis put the productive rate at about 87% or about 30% of the time. Indistinguishable V segments such as TRBV6-2 and TRBV6-3 were excluded. For cytomegalovirus status, the classifier reportedly gave diagnoses with high specificity and sensitivity.

This rearrangement joins TRBV7-3 to TRBJ2-1; 10 bases align to TRBD2. Sequenced: PBMCs. This receptor was obtained from a man under 40 in good health and CMV-seropositive. DNA of the CDR3: TGTGCCAGCAGCCTTCAAGCGGGAGGGCGTCTGGACTACAATGAGCAGTTCTTC. Translating gives CASSLQAGGRLDYNEQFF.